This T cell receptor (beta chain) came from a study of immune heterogeneity within non-small cell lung tumors. Deletions cut 0 bases from V and 1 base from J, with 6 bases between. The CDR3 loop spans 14 amino acids. Germline loops: CDR1 LGHNA, CDR2 YSLEER. Genomic DNA extracted from bulk tumor tissue served as template. A total of about 540 ng was used per sample. Biopsy collection occurred during surgery, with several far-apart biopsies per primary tumor. Patients had untreated, newly diagnosed non-small cell lung cancer and underwent curative surgery. Turning to this clonotype: The antigen is unknown.

A multiplex PCR containing 32 V primers and 13 J primers was used to amplify TCR beta CDR3. TCRdb recomputed calls from the multiplex PCR reads with MiXCR, one row per CDR3 protein. Of about 22,000 distinct CDR3 sequences listed, 25% to 35% are singletons. Study findings and constraints: Multiple tumor sites within a patient showed recurrence of identical dominant CDR3 beta clonotypes; site-unique high-frequency clones were present as well. Higher local tumor mutational burden went with moderately higher local T-cell clonality, R approximately 0.35.

V is TRBV4-3 and J is TRBJ1-1; D uncertain. Sequencing was done on a sample of lung tumor tissue. The receptor's source is a man aged 35 to 55 with non-small cell lung cancer. The CDR3 DNA sequence: TGCGCCAGCAGCCAAGAATACAGGAACACTGAAGCTTTCTTT. Translated: CASSQEYRNTEAFF.